One and the same sample provided the 14 T cell receptor beta chains below, sequenced in a study of monozygotic twins with inflammatory bowel disease. TCRdb reprocessed the 5' RACE reads; each CDR3 protein has one entry and no DNA is given. In all, the sample yields some 300,000 distinct CDR3 sequences. The source material was blood. Every receptor here comes from a human donor with ulcerative colitis or Crohn's disease, or a healthy co-twin of an affected twin (not recorded which).

The rearrangement uses TRBV20-1 and TRBJ1-4; TCRdb selects TRBD1, and the lack of DNA leaves this call unchecked. Germline CDR1 DFQATT, CDR2 SNEGSKA (reference sequence). The CDR3 spans 15 residues. CDR3: CSAQPLGATNEKLFF.

The genes are TRBV7-2 and TRBJ2-1. The CDR3 consists of 16 residues. The germline gives CDR1 SGHTA, CDR2 FQGNSA. The CDR3 is CASSLVRALGFNEQFF.

The genes are TRBV4-3 and TRBJ1-1; TCRdb names TRBD1, which stays unverified in the absence of DNA. From germline, CDR1 is LGHNA and CDR2 YSLEER. This CDR3 is built from 15 residues. The CDR3 sequence is CASTQDRGGSTEAFF.

This sequence joins TRBV7-8 and TRBJ2-1; the TRBD2 assignment by TCRdb is unverifiable without DNA. This CDR3 comprises 16 residues. CDR1 and CDR2 from the germline V gene are SGHVS and FQNEAQ. This chain's CDR3 is CASSSARLAVYNEQFF.

This sequence joins TRBV20-1 and TRBJ1-3; there is no DNA to check the TCRdb D call of TRBD1. The CDR3 length is 16 residues. CDR1 and CDR2 from the germline V gene are DFQATT and SNEGSKA (reference sequence). CDR3 in amino acids: CSASPLDRGSGNTIYF.

The CDR3 loop is CASSQSANEKLFF. The chain combines TRBV18 with TRBJ1-4. The length of the CDR3 is 13 residues. Germline CDR1 KGHSH, CDR2 LQKENI.

The J gene is TRBJ2-7, the V gene TRBV6-2 or TRBV6-3; TCRdb outputs TRBD2, but without DNA this stays unchecked. The CDR3 consists of 12 residues. CDR1 and CDR2 from the germline V gene are MNHEY and SVGEGT. CDR3 region: CASGPIPYEQYF.

The rearrangement uses TRBV7-2 and TRBJ2-5; TCRdb designates TRBD2, a call that cannot be tested without DNA. Germline V gene sequence: CDR1 SGHTA, CDR2 FQGNSA. There are 15 residues in the CDR3. The CDR3 spells CASSLYGGGMETQYF.

The chain is built from TRBV9 and TRBJ2-3; TCRdb selects TRBD1, and the lack of DNA leaves this call unchecked. Germline values: CDR1 SGDLS, CDR2 YYNGEE. The CDR3 runs 14 residues. CDR3 sequence reads: CASSDGTVTDTQYF.

CDR3 sequence: CASRFREETQYF. The chain employs TRBV11-2 and TRBJ2-5; TCRdb gives TRBD1 as the D gene, but with no DNA this cannot be confirmed. The CDR3 spans 12 residues. Germline V lookup: CDR1 SGHAT, CDR2 FQNNGV.

The J gene is TRBJ2-7, the V gene TRBV12-3 or TRBV12-4; the D call of TRBD1 rests on TCRdb alone, since no DNA is present to check it. This CDR3 comprises 15 residues. The CDR3 spells CASTFAGPAGVEQYF.

The V gene is TRBV29-1, the J gene TRBJ2-7; TCRdb's D call, TRBD2, is unchecked because there is no DNA. In germline, CDR1 is SQVTM, CDR2 ANQGSEA. CDR3 length: 14 amino acids. The CDR3 is CSVWTSGSLYEQYF.

This chain links TRBV7-9 with TRBJ1-4; TCRdb's D call of TRBD1 is untestable without DNA. The V gene's germline CDR1 is SEHNR and CDR2 FQNEAQ (reference sequence). This CDR3 is 15 amino acids long. This CDR3 reads CASSFERQGYGKLFF.

This chain joins TRBV29-1 and TRBJ2-5. The CDR3 is 13 amino acids. Germline V gene sequence: CDR1 SQVTM, CDR2 ANQGSEA. The CDR3 spells CSVEMVLQETQYF.